The 15 T cell receptor beta chains below come from one sample, sequenced in a study of blood T cell repertoires in COVID-19. Using immunoSEQ multiplex PCR, the repertoire was profiled, and TCRdb retains in-frame clones only, with some absent. The data contain a few hundred thousand clones, approximately 80% of them singletons. The sample was PBMCs or T cells enriched from blood (not recorded which). Receptors were obtained from a woman aged 40 to 55 with acute COVID-19.

This clone was recorded a few times. CDR3 nucleotides: TGTGCCAGCAGCCAAGTGTCGGCGCGGGGCGAAAAACTGTTTTTT. This encodes CASSQVSARGEKLFF. The genes are TRBV3-1 (or the pseudogene TRBV3-2) and TRBJ1-4, with D possibly being TRBD1 (5 bases). CDR1 is LGHDT, CDR2 YNNKEL, per germline (reference sequence). With 1 base removed from V and 8 bases from J, the gap between germline ends came to 14 bases. The CDR3 totals 15 residues.

The chain recombines TRBV7-6 with TRBJ2-7, with 7 bases that match TRBD2. V was pared by 5 bases and J by 1 base, with 8 bases of the junction left unmatched. CDR3 size: 15 residues. Looked up from germline, CDR1 is SGHVS and CDR2 is FNYEAQ. CDR3 coding DNA: TGTGCCAGCAGCCCTATGACGCGGGGGTCCTACGAGCAGTACTTC. Translation: CASSPMTRGSYEQYF.

This clone came up once. The gene calls are TRBV19 and TRBJ1-1; 9 positions match TRBD1. CDR1 is LNHDA and CDR2 is SQIVND in the germline V gene (reference sequence). The CDR3 contains 16 residues. The V segment lost 4 bases and the J segment 2 bases; nucleotides outside the gene matches: 8. The CDR3 nucleotides are TGTGCCAGTAGTACAAATCCGGGACAGGGTAACACTGAAGCTTTCTTT. Its protein is CASSTNPGQGNTEAFF.

The chain uses TRBV4-3 and TRBJ2-3; 11 bases fit TRBD2. Per the germline V gene, CDR1 is LGHNA and CDR2 is YSLEER. V shed 0 bases and J 5 bases; nucleotides not matched to a gene: 4. This CDR3 has 16 residues. The CDR3 is CASSQDAGLAEDTQYF. The DNA of the CDR3 is TGCGCCAGCAGCCAAGATGCGGGACTAGCGGAAGATACGCAGTATTTT.

This chain joins TRBV5-5 and TRBJ2-1, with TRBD1 as a possible D gene (6 bases). CDR1 SGHKS and CDR2 YYEKEE come from the germline V gene (reference sequence). This CDR3 has 19 amino acids. The germline V and J ends were trimmed by 5 bases and 4 bases, with 28 bases remaining between them. The CDR3 DNA reads TGTGCCAGCAGGGTACATAGACAGGATCTTCCTTTCAGATACAATGAGCAGTTCTTC. As protein: CASRVHRQDLPFRYNEQFF.

This clone turned up a few times. The V call is TRBV5-4, the J call TRBJ2-1; possibly TRBD2 for D (6 bases). Germline CDR1 and CDR2: SGHNT and YYREEE (reference sequence). Trimming took off 2 bases at V and 9 bases at J, with 12 bases between the two ends. This CDR3 comprises 13 residues. This chain's CDR3 is CASSFSLASEQFF. CDR3 nucleotide sequence: TGTGCCAGCAGCTTCTCACTAGCCAGTGAGCAGTTCTTC.

The chain couples TRBV7-3 to TRBJ2-1; D gene ambiguous. Looked up from germline, CDR1 is SGHTA and CDR2 is FQGTGA. The length of the CDR3 is 13 residues. Trimming removed 4 bases at V and 9 bases at J, with 13 bases between. The CDR3 is CASSWAEAGEQFF. In nucleotides, the CDR3 is TGTGCCAGCAGCTGGGCTGAAGCCGGTGAGCAGTTCTTC.

This clone was detected only a few times. The chain recombines TRBV28 with TRBJ1-2; 8 bases align to TRBD1. The V and J ends lost 6 bases and 8 bases, in that order; junction bases with no gene match: 11. CDR1 and CDR2 from the germline V gene are MDHEN and SYDVKM. This CDR3 contains 14 residues. The CDR3 protein is CASSGQGVLEGYTF. CDR3 sequence (DNA): TGTGCCAGCAGCGGACAGGGAGTTTTGGAAGGCTACACCTTC.

The chain has TRBV4-3 and TRBJ1-2; no definite D call. Germline values: CDR1 LGHNA, CDR2 YSLEER. The V and J ends lost 2 bases and 8 bases respectively, with 15 bases between them. The CDR3 has 14 residues. The CDR3 region is CASSQSPGSGGYTF. For the CDR3, the DNA is TGCGCCAGCAGCCAATCCCCAGGCTCGGGGGGCTACACCTTC.

The chain carries TRBV6-5 and TRBJ1-5; D gene ambiguous. This CDR3 region has 13 residues. Trimming took off 6 bases at V and 5 bases at J, with 11 bases between the two ends. Germline V gives CDR1 MNHEY, CDR2 SVGAGI. The CDR3 loop is CASRLTDHQPQHF. CDR3 coding DNA: TGTGCCAGCAGACTCACAGACCATCAGCCCCAGCATTTT.

This clone was counted at least ten times. The rearrangement uses TRBV10-3 and TRBJ1-1; D possibly corresponds to TRBD1 (6 bases). The V gene lost 2 bases and the J gene lost 7 bases, with 11 bases spanning the gap. CDR3 length equals 13 residues. From germline, CDR1 is ENHRY and CDR2 SYGVKD. DNA for the CDR3: TGTGCCATCAGTGAGGGCGGACAGATTGAAGCTTTCTTT. Protein: CAISEGGQIEAFF.

This chain joins TRBV5-4 and TRBJ2-1; the match to TRBD2 covers 15 bases. The germline gives CDR1 SGHNT, CDR2 YYREEE (reference sequence). Unmatched junction bases numbered 4, after V lost 3 bases and J lost 9 bases. The CDR3 consists of 15 residues. The CDR3 loop is CASSSGLAGGLEQFF. CDR3 coding DNA: TGTGCCAGCAGCTCCGGACTAGCGGGAGGGCTTGAGCAGTTCTTC.

V gene TRBV5-1 combines with J gene TRBJ2-4; 9 bases align to TRBD1. V shed 5 bases, J shed 6 bases, and the junction held 3 bases outside the gene matches. This CDR3 region has 13 residues. Germline-derived CDR1 and CDR2 are SGHRS and YFSETQ. The CDR3 nucleotides read TGCGCCAGCAGTGCGGGACAGGGAAACATTCAGTACTTC. It encodes CASSAGQGNIQYF. Complete variable domain (other parts from reference TRBV5-1 and TRBJ2-4): KAGVTQTPRYLIKTRGQQVTLSCSPISGHRSVSWYQQTPGQGLQFLFEYFSETQRNKGNFPGRFSGRQFSNSRSEMNVSTLELGDSALYLCASSAGQGNIQYFGAGTRLSVL.

V usage is TRBV27 and J usage is TRBJ1-2, with a tentative D call TRBD1 (5 bases). V dropped 8 bases and J dropped 0 bases, with 13 bases sitting between them. Germline-derived CDR1 and CDR2 are MNHEY and SMNVEV (reference sequence). This CDR3 comprises 14 residues. CDR3 sequence reads: CASHSGLANYGYTF. The CDR3 nucleotides read TGTGCCAGCCACTCAGGGTTAGCTAACTATGGCTACACCTTC.

The chain is built from TRBV5-4 and TRBJ2-1; 16 nucleotides match TRBD2. This CDR3 has 17 residues. Trimming took 3 bases from V and 10 from J; bases not matched to a gene: 10. Germline V gives CDR1 SGHNT, CDR2 YYREEE (reference sequence). CDR3: CASSSEGTSGRGGEQFF. For the CDR3, the DNA is TGTGCCAGCAGCTCGGAGGGGACTAGCGGGAGGGGAGGAGAGCAGTTCTTC.